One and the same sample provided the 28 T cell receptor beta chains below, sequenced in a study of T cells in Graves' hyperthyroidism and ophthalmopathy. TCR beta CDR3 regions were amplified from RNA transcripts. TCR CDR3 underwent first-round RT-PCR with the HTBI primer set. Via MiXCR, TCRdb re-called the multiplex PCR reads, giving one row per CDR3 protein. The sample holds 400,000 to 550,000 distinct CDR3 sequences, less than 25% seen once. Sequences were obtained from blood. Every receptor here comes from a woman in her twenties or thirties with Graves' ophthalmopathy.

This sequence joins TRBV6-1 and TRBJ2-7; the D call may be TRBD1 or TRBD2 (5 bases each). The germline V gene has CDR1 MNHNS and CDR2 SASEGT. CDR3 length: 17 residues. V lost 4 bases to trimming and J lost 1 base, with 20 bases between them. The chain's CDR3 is CASSARDAGALSYEQYF. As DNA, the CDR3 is TGTGCCAGCAGTGCCCGGGACGCAGGAGCACTTTCCTACGAGCAGTACTTC.

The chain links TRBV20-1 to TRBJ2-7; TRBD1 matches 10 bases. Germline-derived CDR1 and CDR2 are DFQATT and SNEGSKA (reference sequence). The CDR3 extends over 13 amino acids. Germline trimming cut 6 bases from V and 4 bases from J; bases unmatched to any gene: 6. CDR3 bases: TGCAGTGCAAGCCGGGACAGGGGATACGAGCAGTACTTC. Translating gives CSASRDRGYEQYF.

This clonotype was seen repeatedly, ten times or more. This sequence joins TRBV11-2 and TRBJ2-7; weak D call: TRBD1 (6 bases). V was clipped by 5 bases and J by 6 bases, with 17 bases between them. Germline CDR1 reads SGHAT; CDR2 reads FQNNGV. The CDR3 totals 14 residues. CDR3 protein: CASSPSTGWFEQYF. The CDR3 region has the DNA TGTGCCAGCAGCCCTTCTACAGGGTGGTTCGAGCAGTACTTC.

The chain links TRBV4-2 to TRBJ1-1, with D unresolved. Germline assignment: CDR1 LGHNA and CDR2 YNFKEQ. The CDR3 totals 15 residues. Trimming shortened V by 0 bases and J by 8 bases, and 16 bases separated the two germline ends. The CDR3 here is CASSQEGDNRGEAFF. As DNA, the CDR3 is TGTGCCAGCAGCCAAGAGGGAGACAACCGCGGCGAAGCTTTCTTT.

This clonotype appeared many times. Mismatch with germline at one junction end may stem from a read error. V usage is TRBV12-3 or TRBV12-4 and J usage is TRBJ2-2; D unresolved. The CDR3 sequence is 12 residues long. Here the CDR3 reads CASSLGTGELFF. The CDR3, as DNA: TGTGCCAGCAGCTTAGGCACCGGGGAGCTGTTTTTT.

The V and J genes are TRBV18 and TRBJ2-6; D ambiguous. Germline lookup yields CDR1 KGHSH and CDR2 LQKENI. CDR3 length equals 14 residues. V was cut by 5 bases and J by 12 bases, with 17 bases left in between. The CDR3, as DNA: TGTGCCAGCTCATTATTGCCTACCCCTCTCGTCCTGACTTTC. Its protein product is CASSLLPTPLVLTF.

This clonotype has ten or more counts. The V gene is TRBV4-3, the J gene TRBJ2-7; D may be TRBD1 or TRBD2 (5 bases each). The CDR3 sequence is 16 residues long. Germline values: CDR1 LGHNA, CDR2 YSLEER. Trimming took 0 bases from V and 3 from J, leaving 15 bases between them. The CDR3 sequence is CASSQDRDVVGYEQYF. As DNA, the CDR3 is TGCGCCAGCAGCCAAGATCGGGACGTCGTGGGCTACGAGCAGTACTTC.

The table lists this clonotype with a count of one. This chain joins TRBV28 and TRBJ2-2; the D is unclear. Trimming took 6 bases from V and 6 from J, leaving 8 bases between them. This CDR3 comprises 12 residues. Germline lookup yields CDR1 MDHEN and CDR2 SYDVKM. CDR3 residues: CASRGGAGELFF. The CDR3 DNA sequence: TGTGCCAGCAGAGGTGGGGCCGGGGAGCTGTTTTTT.

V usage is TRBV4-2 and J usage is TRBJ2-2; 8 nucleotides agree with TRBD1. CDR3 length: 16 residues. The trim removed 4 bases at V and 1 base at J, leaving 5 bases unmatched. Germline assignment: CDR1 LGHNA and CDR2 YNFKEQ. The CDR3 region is CASSPQGTGNTGELFF. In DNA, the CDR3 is TGTGCCAGCAGCCCCCAGGGGACAGGGAACACCGGGGAGCTGTTTTTT.

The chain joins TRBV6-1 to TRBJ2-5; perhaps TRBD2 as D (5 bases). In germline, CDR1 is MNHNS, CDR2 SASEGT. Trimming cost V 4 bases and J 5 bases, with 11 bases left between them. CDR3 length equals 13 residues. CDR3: CASSGQRRETQYF. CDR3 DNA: TGTGCCAGCAGTGGACAAAGGAGGGAGACCCAGTACTTC.

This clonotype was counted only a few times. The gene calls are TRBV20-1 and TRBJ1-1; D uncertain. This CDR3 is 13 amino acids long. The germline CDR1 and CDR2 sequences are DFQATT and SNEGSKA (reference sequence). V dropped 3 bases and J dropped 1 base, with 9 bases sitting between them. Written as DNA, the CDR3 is TGCAGTGCTAGTACCACCTCGAACACTGAAGCTTTCTTT. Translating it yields CSASTTSNTEAFF.

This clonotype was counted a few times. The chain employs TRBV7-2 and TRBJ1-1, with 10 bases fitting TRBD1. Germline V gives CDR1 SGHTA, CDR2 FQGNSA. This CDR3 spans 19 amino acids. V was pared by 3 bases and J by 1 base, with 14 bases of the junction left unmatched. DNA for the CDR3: TGTGCCAGCAGCTTGGGGACAGGGGTAACCCTCTCGACGAACACTGAAGCTTTCTTT. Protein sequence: CASSLGTGVTLSTNTEAFF.

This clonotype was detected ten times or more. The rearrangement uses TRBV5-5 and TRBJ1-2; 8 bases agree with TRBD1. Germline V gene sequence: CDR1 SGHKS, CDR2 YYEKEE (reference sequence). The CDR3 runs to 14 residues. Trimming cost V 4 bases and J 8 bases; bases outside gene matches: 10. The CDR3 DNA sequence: TGTGCCAGCAGCCCCGTACAGGGGGGGTACGGCTACACCTTC. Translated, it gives CASSPVQGGYGYTF.

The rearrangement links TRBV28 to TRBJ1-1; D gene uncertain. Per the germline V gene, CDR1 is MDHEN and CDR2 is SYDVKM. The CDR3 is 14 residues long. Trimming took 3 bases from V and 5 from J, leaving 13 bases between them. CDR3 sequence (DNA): TGTGCCAGCAGTTTGATCGGGCGCGTAACTGAAGCTTTCTTT. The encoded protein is CASSLIGRVTEAFF.

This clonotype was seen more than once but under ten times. The CDR3 spells CASSLRAGNTIYF. For the CDR3, the DNA is TGTGCCAGCAGTTTGAGGGCTGGAAACACCATATATTTT. The genes are TRBV27 and TRBJ1-3; the D is unclear. This CDR3 is 13 amino acids long. Trimming left V 3 bases short and J 2 bases short, with 5 bases between. Germline CDR1 MNHEY, CDR2 SMNVEV (reference sequence).

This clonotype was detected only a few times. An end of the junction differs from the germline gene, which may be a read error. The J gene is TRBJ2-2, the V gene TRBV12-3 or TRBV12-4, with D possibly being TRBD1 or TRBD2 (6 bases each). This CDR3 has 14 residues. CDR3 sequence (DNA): TGTGCCAGCAGGCGGGACATCTACACCGGGGATCTGTTTTTT. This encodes CASRRDIYTGDLFF.

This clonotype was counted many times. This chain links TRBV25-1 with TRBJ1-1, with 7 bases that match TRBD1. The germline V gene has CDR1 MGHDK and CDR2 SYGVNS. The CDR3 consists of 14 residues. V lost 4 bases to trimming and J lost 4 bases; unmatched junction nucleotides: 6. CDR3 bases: TGTGCCAGCAGTGCGAGACAGGGTGTCACTGAAGCTTTCTTT. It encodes CASSARQGVTEAFF.

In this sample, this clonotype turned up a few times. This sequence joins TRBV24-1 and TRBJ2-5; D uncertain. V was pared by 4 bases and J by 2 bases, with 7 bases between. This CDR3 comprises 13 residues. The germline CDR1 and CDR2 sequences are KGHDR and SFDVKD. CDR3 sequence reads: CATSDREQETQYF. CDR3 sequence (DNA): TGTGCCACCAGTGACCGAGAACAAGAGACCCAGTACTTC.

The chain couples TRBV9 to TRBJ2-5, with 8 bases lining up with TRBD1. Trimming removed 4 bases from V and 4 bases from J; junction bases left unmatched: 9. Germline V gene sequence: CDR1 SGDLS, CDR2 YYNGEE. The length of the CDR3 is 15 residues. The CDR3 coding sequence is TGTGCCAGCAGCCCCTCCAGGGGGCTGGGAGAGACCCAGTACTTC. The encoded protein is CASSPSRGLGETQYF. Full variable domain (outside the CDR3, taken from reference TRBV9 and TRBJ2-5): DSGVTQTPKHLITATGQRVTLRCSPRSGDLSVYWYQQSLDQGLQFLIQYYNGEERAKGNILERFSAQQFPDLHSELNLSSLELGDSALYFCASSPSRGLGETQYFGPGTRLLVL.

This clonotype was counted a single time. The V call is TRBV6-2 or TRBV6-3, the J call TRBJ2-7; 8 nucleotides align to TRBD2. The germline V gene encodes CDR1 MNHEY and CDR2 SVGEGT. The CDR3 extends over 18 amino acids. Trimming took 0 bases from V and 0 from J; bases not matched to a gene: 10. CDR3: CASSYSMAGGMSSYEQYF. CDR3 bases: TGTGCCAGCAGTTACTCGATGGCGGGGGGCATGAGCTCCTACGAGCAGTACTTC.

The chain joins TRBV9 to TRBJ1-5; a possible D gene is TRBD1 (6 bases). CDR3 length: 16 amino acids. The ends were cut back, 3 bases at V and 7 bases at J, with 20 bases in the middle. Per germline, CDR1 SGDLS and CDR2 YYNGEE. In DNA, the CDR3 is TGTGCCAGCAGCGCGTGGGGCAGGGGATGGTGGCAGCCCCAGCATTTT. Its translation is CASSAWGRGWWQPQHF.

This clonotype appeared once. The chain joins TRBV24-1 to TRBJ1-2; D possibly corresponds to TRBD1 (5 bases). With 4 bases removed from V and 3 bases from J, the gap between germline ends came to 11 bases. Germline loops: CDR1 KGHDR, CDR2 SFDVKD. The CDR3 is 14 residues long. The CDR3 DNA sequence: TGTGCCACCAGTGACCTCAGGGACTACTATGGCTACACCTTC. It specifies CATSDLRDYYGYTF.

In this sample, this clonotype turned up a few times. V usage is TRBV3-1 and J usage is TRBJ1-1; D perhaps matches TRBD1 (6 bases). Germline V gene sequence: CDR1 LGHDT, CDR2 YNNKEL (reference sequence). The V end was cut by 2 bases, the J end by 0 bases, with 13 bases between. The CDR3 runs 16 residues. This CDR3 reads CASSQQGGLMNTEAFF. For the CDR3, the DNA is TGTGCCAGCAGCCAACAAGGGGGTCTCATGAACACTGAAGCTTTCTTT.

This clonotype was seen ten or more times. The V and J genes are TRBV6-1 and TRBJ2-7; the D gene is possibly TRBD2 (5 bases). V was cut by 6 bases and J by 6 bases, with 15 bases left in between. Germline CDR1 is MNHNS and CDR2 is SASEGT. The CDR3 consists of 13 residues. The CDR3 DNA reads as TGTGCCAGCAGCCTCGGGGAAGGACGCGAGCAGTACTTC. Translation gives CASSLGEGREQYF.

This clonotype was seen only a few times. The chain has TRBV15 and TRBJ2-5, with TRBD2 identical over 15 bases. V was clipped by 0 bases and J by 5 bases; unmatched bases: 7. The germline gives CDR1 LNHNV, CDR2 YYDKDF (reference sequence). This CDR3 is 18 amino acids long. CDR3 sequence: CATSRDRRTSGRAETQYF. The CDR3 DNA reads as TGTGCCACCAGCAGAGATAGGCGGACTAGCGGGAGGGCTGAGACCCAGTACTTC.

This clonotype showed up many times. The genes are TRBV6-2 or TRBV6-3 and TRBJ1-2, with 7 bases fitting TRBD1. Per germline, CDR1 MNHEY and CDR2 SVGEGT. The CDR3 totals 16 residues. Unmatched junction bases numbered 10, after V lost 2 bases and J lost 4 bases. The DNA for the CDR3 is TGTGCCAGCAGTTACCTTCGGGACAGCCAAATCTATGGCTACACCTTC. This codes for CASSYLRDSQIYGYTF.

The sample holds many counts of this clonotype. CDR3 residues: CASSYEHSEAFF. The CDR3 region has the DNA TGTGCCAGCAGTTACGAACACAGTGAAGCTTTCTTT. The rearrangement joins TRBV6-2 or TRBV6-3 to TRBJ1-1, with D uncertain. The germline CDR1 and CDR2 sequences are MNHEY and SVGEGT. This CDR3 is 12 amino acids long. Trimming stripped 2 bases from V and 7 bases from J, with 8 bases between.

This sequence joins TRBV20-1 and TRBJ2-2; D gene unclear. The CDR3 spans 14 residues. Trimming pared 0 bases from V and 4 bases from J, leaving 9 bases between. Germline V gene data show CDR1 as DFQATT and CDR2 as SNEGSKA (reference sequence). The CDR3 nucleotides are TGCAGTGCTAGAGACTCAGTAATCACCGGGGAGCTGTTTTTT. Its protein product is CSARDSVITGELFF.